This TCR beta chain comes out of a study of cytomegalovirus exposure and HLA in healthy donors. Primers included in the PCR were 60 Vbeta and 13 Jbeta primers. Clones were read by immunoSEQ multiplex PCR, and TCRdb kept only the in-frame ones, dropping some. The sample records around 250,000 clones, approximately 81% being singletons. Per the germline V gene, CDR1 is SEHNR and CDR2 is FQNEAQ (reference sequence). The germline V and J ends were trimmed by 1 base and 8 bases, with 14 bases remaining between them. The CDR3 has 15 amino acids. The sequence came from a woman in her fifties or sixties in good health and CMV-seropositive. V gene TRBV7-9 combines with J gene TRBJ1-4; D is unresolved. Sequencing was performed on PBMCs. CDR3 loop: CASSLGFEFAEKLFF. The CDR3 DNA reads as TGTGCCAGCAGCTTAGGATTTGAGTTCGCCGAAAAACTGTTTTTT.